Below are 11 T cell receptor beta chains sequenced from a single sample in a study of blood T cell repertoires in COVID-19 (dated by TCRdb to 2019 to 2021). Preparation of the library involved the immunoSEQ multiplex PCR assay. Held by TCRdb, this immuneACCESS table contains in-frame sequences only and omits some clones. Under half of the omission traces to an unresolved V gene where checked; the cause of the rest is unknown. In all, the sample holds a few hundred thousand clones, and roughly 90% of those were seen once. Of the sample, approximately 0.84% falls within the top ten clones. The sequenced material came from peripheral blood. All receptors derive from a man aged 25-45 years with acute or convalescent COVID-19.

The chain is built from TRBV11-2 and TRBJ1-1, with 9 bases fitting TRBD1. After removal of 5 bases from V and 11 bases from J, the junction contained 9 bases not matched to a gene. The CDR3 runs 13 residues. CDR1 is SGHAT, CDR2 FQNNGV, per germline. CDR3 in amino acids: CASSPDRGVLAFF. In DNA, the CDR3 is TGTGCCAGCAGCCCTGACAGGGGGGTCTTGGCTTTCTTT. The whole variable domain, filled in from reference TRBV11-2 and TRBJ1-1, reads EAGVAQSPRYKIIEKRQSVAFWCNPISGHATLYWYQQILGQGPKLLIQFQNNGVVDDSQLPKDRFSAERLKGVDSTLKIQPAKLEDSAVYLCASSPDRGVLAFFGQGTRLTVV.

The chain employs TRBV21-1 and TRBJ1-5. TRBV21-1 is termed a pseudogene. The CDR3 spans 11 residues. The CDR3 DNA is TGTGCCAGCCGGGGTAATCAGCCCCAGCATTTT. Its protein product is CASRGNQPQHF.

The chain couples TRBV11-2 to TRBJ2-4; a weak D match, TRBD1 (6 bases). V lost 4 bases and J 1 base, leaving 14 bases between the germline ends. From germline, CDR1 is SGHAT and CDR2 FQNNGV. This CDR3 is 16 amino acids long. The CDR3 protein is CASSSFRGMAKNIQYF. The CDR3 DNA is TGTGCCAGCAGCTCATTCAGGGGTATGGCCAAAAACATTCAGTACTTC.

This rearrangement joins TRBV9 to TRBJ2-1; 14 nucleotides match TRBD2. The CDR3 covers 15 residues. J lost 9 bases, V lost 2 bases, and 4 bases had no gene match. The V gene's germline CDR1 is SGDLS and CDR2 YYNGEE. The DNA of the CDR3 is TGTGCCAGCAGCGTCGGGACTAGCGGGAGTGGTGAGCAGTTCTTC. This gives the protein CASSVGTSGSGEQFF.

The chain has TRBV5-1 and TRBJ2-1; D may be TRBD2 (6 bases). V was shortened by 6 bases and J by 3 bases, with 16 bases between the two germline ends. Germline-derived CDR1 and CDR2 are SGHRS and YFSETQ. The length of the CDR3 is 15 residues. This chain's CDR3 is CASKLIVADYNEQFF. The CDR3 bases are TGCGCCAGCAAGTTGATTGTAGCGGACTACAATGAGCAGTTCTTC.

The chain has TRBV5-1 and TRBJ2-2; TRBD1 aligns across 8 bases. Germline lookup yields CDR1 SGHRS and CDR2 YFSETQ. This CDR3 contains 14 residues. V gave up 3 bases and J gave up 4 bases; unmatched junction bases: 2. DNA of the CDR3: TGCGCCAGCAGCTGGGACAGGACCACCGGGGAGCTGTTTTTT. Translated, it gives CASSWDRTTGELFF.

The CDR3 protein is CAGKRQAEGPQHF. CDR3 bases: TGTGCCGGAAAAAGACAGGCCGAAGGGCCCCAGCATTTT. This sequence joins TRBV2 and TRBJ1-5; TRBD1 might be the D (6 bases). Trimming stripped 11 bases from V and 9 bases from J, with 20 bases between. The germline gives CDR1 SNHLY, CDR2 FYNNEI. This CDR3 comprises 13 residues.

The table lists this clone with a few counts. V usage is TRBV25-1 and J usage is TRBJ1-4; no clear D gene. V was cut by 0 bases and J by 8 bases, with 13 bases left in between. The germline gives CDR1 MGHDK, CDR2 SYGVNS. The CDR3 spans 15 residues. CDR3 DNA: TGTGCCAGCAGTGAATATAGAGGTATACGGGAAAAACTGTTTTTT. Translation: CASSEYRGIREKLFF.

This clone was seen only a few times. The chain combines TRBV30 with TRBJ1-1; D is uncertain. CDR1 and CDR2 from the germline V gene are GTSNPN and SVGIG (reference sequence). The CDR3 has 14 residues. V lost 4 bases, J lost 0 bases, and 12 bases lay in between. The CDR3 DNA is TGTGCCTGGATTCGACTTACTATGAACACTGAAGCTTTCTTT. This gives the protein CAWIRLTMNTEAFF.

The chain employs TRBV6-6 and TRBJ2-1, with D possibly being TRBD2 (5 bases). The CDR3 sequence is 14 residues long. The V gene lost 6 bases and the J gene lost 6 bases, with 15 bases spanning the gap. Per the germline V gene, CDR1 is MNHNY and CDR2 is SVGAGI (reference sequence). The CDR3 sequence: CASSTEDPSNEQFF. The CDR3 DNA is TGTGCCAGCAGCACGGAGGACCCCAGCAATGAGCAGTTCTTC.

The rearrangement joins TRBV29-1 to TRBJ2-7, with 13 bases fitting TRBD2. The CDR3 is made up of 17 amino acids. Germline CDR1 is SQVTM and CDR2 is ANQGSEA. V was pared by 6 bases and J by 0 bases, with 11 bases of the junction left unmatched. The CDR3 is CSVPGLAGVLISYEQYF. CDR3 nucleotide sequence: TGCAGCGTGCCCGGACTAGCGGGGGTCCTCATCTCCTACGAGCAGTACTTC.